Presented here are 22 T cell receptor beta chains from one specimen sequenced in a study of T cells in Graves' hyperthyroidism and ophthalmopathy. There were TCR beta CDR3 regions amplified from RNA transcripts. In the first-round RT-PCR of the TCR CDR3, the HTBI primer set was used. TCRdb analysed the multiplex PCR reads with MiXCR anew, one entry per CDR3 protein. The profile shows roughly 280,000 distinct CDR3 sequences, 20% to 25% of them singletons. Source material: blood. These receptor sequences come from a young man with Graves' ophthalmopathy.

This clonotype was counted a few times. The J gene is TRBJ2-3, the V gene TRBV9, with 13 bases matching TRBD2. The CDR3 loop spans 16 amino acids. The J segment lost 6 bases and the V segment lost 3 bases, leaving 7 bases of the junction unmatched. Germline-derived CDR1 and CDR2 are SGDLS and YYNGEE. CDR3 region: CASSELAGGEIDTQYF. The DNA of the CDR3 is TGTGCCAGCAGCGAACTAGCGGGAGGGGAGATTGATACGCAGTATTTT. The whole variable domain, filled in from reference TRBV9 and TRBJ2-3, reads DSGVTQTPKHLITATGQRVTLRCSPRSGDLSVYWYQQSLDQGLQFLIQYYNGEERAKGNILERFSAQQFPDLHSELNLSSLELGDSALYFCASSELAGGEIDTQYFGPGTRLTVL.

This clonotype has a handful of counts. A read error may explain this, as a much larger clone is one base away. The chain has TRBV12-3 or TRBV12-4 and TRBJ2-5; no clear D. Trimming took off 4 bases at V and 5 bases at J, with 23 bases between the two ends. This CDR3 region has 17 residues. CDR3 nucleotides: TGTGCCAGCAGTTCAGAAGTTTCGGCCCTCCGTCCCGAGACCCAGTACTTC. Translated, it gives CASSSEVSALRPETQYF.

This clonotype was observed at least ten times. The chain joins TRBV7-3 to TRBJ2-1; 10 positions match TRBD2. The CDR3 loop spans 16 amino acids. The J segment lost 3 bases and the V segment lost 3 bases, leaving 5 bases of the junction unmatched. Per the germline V gene, CDR1 is SGHTA and CDR2 is FQGTGA. This CDR3 reads CASSFIAGGSYNEQFF. CDR3 DNA: TGTGCCAGCAGCTTCATAGCGGGAGGCAGCTACAATGAGCAGTTCTTC.

The chain employs TRBV6-1 and TRBJ1-2; D call uncertain. Per germline, CDR1 MNHNS and CDR2 SASEGT. Trimming took off 0 bases at V and 4 bases at J, with 12 bases between the two ends. CDR3 length: 15 amino acids. CDR3 coding DNA: TGTGCCAGCAGTGAAGCGATAGGACTGAGCTATGGCTACACCTTC. Translating it yields CASSEAIGLSYGYTF.

This clonotype was counted many times. The chain employs TRBV28 and TRBJ2-3; the D is unclear. The CDR3 length is 13 residues. Germline assignment: CDR1 MDHEN and CDR2 SYDVKM. V lost 4 bases and J 2 bases, leaving 7 bases between the germline ends. The CDR3 nucleotides read TGTGCCAGCAGTTCCCAGTTCACAGATACGCAGTATTTT. This encodes CASSSQFTDTQYF.

V gene TRBV19 combines with J gene TRBJ2-5; 10 bases are shared with TRBD2. This CDR3 has 16 amino acids. The germline gives CDR1 LNHDA, CDR2 SQIVND (reference sequence). V lost 5 bases and J lost 2; bases outside the gene matches: 8. CDR3 protein: CASSAYGTSVQETQYF. The CDR3 nucleotides are TGTGCCAGTAGTGCCTACGGGACTAGCGTTCAAGAGACCCAGTACTTC.

This clonotype was counted ten times or more. CDR3 in amino acids: CASSSSGTSGNEQFF. In DNA, the CDR3 is TGCGCCAGCAGCTCATCCGGGACTAGCGGGAATGAGCAGTTCTTC. V gene TRBV5-1 combines with J gene TRBJ2-1; 12 nucleotides line up with TRBD2. This CDR3 has 15 residues. V lost 3 bases to trimming and J lost 7 bases; unmatched junction nucleotides: 5. The germline V gene has CDR1 SGHRS and CDR2 YFSETQ.

This clonotype was recorded at least ten times. The chain recombines TRBV28 with TRBJ1-1, with 7 positions matching TRBD1. The ends lost 10 bases at V and 0 bases at J; junction bases unmatched: 5. In germline, CDR1 is MDHEN, CDR2 SYDVKM. CDR3 length: 13 amino acids. CDR3 nucleotide sequence: TGTGCCATAAGGGGGCGAATGAACACTGAAGCTTTCTTT. Protein: CAIRGRMNTEAFF. The full variable domain, with the rest looked up from reference TRBV28 and TRBJ1-1, is DVKVTQSSRYLVKRTGEKVFLECVQDMDHENMFWYRQDPGLGLRLIYFSYDVKMKEKGDIPEGYSVSREKKERFSLILESASTNQTSMYLCAIRGRMNTEAFFGQGTRLTVV.

The V and J genes are TRBV11-3 and TRBJ2-7, with 10 bases fitting TRBD1. V trimming: 8 bases; J trimming: 4 bases; junction bases outside the gene matches: 2. Germline values: CDR1 SGHNT, CDR2 YENEEA. The CDR3 is 12 residues long. The CDR3 reads CASGTGEYEQYF. The CDR3 DNA sequence: TGTGCCAGCGGGACAGGGGAGTACGAGCAGTACTTC.

This clonotype was counted once. One end of the junction varies from germline; a read error may be responsible. The gene calls are TRBV3-1 and TRBJ1-2, with a weak D call TRBD1 (5 bases). This CDR3 spans 14 amino acids. The germline CDR1 and CDR2 sequences are LGHDT and YNNKEL (reference sequence). In DNA, the CDR3 is TGTGCCAGCAGTCAAGATAGCACAGGCGGTGGCTACACCTTC. It encodes CASSQDSTGGGYTF.

This clonotype has a handful of counts. V usage is TRBV7-8 and J usage is TRBJ1-5; a possible D gene is TRBD1 (6 bases). Trimming took off 1 base at V and 2 bases at J, with 18 bases between the two ends. Germline loops: CDR1 SGHVS, CDR2 FQNEAQ. The CDR3 totals 18 residues. In nucleotides, the CDR3 is TGTGCCAGCAGCTTAGGGTTCGGGGGGGGGCTGGGCAATCAGCCCCAGCATTTT. Its translation is CASSLGFGGGLGNQPQHF. The full variable domain, its missing parts supplied by reference TRBV7-8 and TRBJ1-5, is GAGVSQSPRYKVAKRGQDVALRCDPISGHVSLFWYQQALGQGPEFLTYFQNEAQLDKSGLPSDRFFAERPEGSVSTLKIQRTQQEDSAVYLCASSLGFGGGLGNQPQHFGDGTRLSIL.

In its sample, this clonotype was seen many times. V is TRBV20-1 and J is TRBJ2-7; D may match TRBD1 or TRBD2 (5 bases each). CDR3 length: 12 residues. Trimming cost V 3 bases and J 6 bases, with 12 bases left between them. Germline assignment: CDR1 DFQATT and CDR2 SNEGSKA (reference sequence). CDR3 amino acids: CSASWGSGEQYF. In DNA, the CDR3 is TGCAGTGCTAGTTGGGGGAGTGGCGAGCAGTACTTC.

The sample holds a few counts of this clonotype. The chain links TRBV6-4 to TRBJ2-1, with TRBD2 identical over 12 bases. CDR3 size: 15 residues. The V gene end was trimmed by 6 bases and the J gene end by 3 bases; junction bases not matched to a gene: 3. CDR1 and CDR2 (germline): MRHNA, SNTAGT. In DNA, the CDR3 is TGTGCCAGCAGGATGACTAGCGGGGGCTACAATGAGCAGTTCTTC. It specifies CASRMTSGGYNEQFF.

This clonotype was counted ten times or more. The chain is built from TRBV29-1 and TRBJ2-1; 10 bases line up with TRBD2. Germline CDR1 SQVTM, CDR2 ANQGSEA. The CDR3 spans 14 residues. With 6 bases clipped from V and 7 bases from J, the junction kept 9 bases outside the gene matches. The CDR3 reads CSVLLAGVGNEQFF. DNA of the CDR3: TGCAGCGTACTCCTAGCGGGAGTGGGAAATGAGCAGTTCTTC.

The table lists this clonotype with a few counts. The chain has TRBV29-1 and TRBJ2-7; weak D call: TRBD1 (6 bases). Germline V gene sequence: CDR1 SQVTM, CDR2 ANQGSEA. Trimming took 7 bases from V and 3 from J, leaving 22 bases between them. The CDR3 contains 15 residues. The CDR3 nucleotides are TGCAGCGCCGCTTCCGGCCATGGGACATACTACGAGCAGTACTTC. This translates into CSAASGHGTYYEQYF.

The chain joins TRBV11-3 to TRBJ2-3, with TRBD2 matching 11 bases. The CDR3 spans 14 residues. J gave up 4 bases and V 5 bases, and 2 bases lay outside the gene matches. Germline CDR1 SGHNT, CDR2 YENEEA. CDR3 sequence: CASSQGLAADTQYF. DNA for the CDR3: TGTGCCAGCAGCCAGGGACTAGCGGCAGATACGCAGTATTTT. The full variable domain, in which reference TRBV11-3 and TRBJ2-3 provide the parts outside the CDR3, is EAGVVQSPRYKIIEKKQPVAFWCNPISGHNTLYWYLQNLGQGPELLIRYENEEAVDDSQLPKDRFSAERLKGVDSTLKIQPAELGDSAVYLCASSQGLAADTQYFGPGTRLTVL.

CDR3 nucleotide sequence: TGTGCCAGCAGCTTGGTAGGTACGGGCTACGAGCAGTACTTC. It translates to CASSLVGTGYEQYF. This chain links TRBV7-9 with TRBJ2-7, with no clear D. Looked up from germline, CDR1 is SEHNR and CDR2 is FQNEAQ (reference sequence). V lost 3 bases, J lost 3 bases, and 12 bases lay in between. The length of the CDR3 is 14 residues.

This clonotype was seen only a few times. The chain recombines TRBV19 with TRBJ1-1; tentative D call: TRBD1 (5 bases). This CDR3 has 14 amino acids. Per germline, CDR1 LNHDA and CDR2 SQIVND (reference sequence). V was clipped by 6 bases and J by 4 bases, with 15 bases between them. CDR3 sequence (DNA): TGTGCCAGTAGAGGAGGTTGGGGGATCACTGAAGCTTTCTTT. It codes for CASRGGWGITEAFF.

This clonotype appeared many times. The chain links TRBV12-3 or TRBV12-4 to TRBJ1-5; a possible D gene is TRBD1 (6 bases). This CDR3 is 18 amino acids long. Deletions cut 4 bases from V and 1 base from J, with 20 bases between. The CDR3 here is CASSWGSSGQRSNQPQHF. The CDR3 region has the DNA TGTGCCAGCAGTTGGGGTAGTTCGGGACAAAGGAGCAATCAGCCCCAGCATTTT.

The chain links TRBV10-1 to TRBJ2-1, with TRBD1 matching over 8 bases. The CDR3 is made up of 14 amino acids. Germline values: CDR1 WNHNN, CDR2 SYGVQD (reference sequence). V shed 2 bases, J shed 8 bases, and the junction held 5 bases outside the gene matches. CDR3 in amino acids: CASSETGGSDEQFF. The CDR3 DNA follows: TGCGCCAGCAGTGAGACAGGGGGTTCCGATGAGCAGTTCTTC.

This clonotype appeared a few times. This chain links TRBV28 with TRBJ2-7; 8 bases are a match to TRBD2. Germline lookup yields CDR1 MDHEN and CDR2 SYDVKM. The ends lost 7 bases at V and 3 bases at J; junction bases unmatched: 8. The CDR3 consists of 14 residues. The CDR3 DNA is TGTGCCAGCACTCTCACTAGCGGCTTCTACGAGCAGTACTTC. This translates into CASTLTSGFYEQYF. The complete variable domain, with remaining parts taken from reference TRBV28 and TRBJ2-7, reads DVKVTQSSRYLVKRTGEKVFLECVQDMDHENMFWYRQDPGLGLRLIYFSYDVKMKEKGDIPEGYSVSREKKERFSLILESASTNQTSMYLCASTLTSGFYEQYFGPGTRLTVT.

The CDR3 DNA follows: TGTGCCAGCAGTTCCCAAGGGGGACAGGGAGGGTATGAGCAGTTCTTC. Amino acids: CASSSQGGQGGYEQFF. The V call is TRBV28, the J call TRBJ2-1; 9 positions agree with TRBD1. Germline V gene lookup returns CDR1 MDHEN and CDR2 SYDVKM. J was trimmed by 8 bases and V by 4 bases; bases with no gene match: 12. CDR3 length: 16 amino acids. The variable domain in full, completed from reference TRBV28 and TRBJ2-1, reads DVKVTQSSRYLVKRTGEKVFLECVQDMDHENMFWYRQDPGLGLRLIYFSYDVKMKEKGDIPEGYSVSREKKERFSLILESASTNQTSMYLCASSSQGGQGGYEQFFGPGTRLTVL.